There are many counts of the clone carrying this T cell receptor beta chain. Antigen: not known. Trimming left V 0 bases short and J 2 bases short, with 11 bases between. Germline V CDR1 and CDR2: MGHRA, YSYEKL. This CDR3 contains 17 residues. Tagging with unique molecular identifiers was applied to individual cDNA molecules. Using its own MiXCR run on the 5' RACE reads, TCRdb lists one record per CDR3 protein. The sample shows 70,000 or so distinct CDR3 sequences, more than 3.5% of them seen only once. This sample was taken from a study of early T cells in non-severe SARS-CoV-2 infection. Overall study context: Unsorted whole-blood RNA was sequenced in bulk, leaving chains unpaired. Study-wide points: A preference for anti-spike CD8 responses marked VDJdb matching, which missed private and CD4 specificities.

Sequencing used whole blood, obtained at baseline. J is TRBJ2-6 and V is TRBV4-1; D remains ambiguous. The TCR sequence derives from an adult who was a healthcare worker with PCR-confirmed SARS-CoV-2 infection or an uninfected control (not recorded which). The donor label of this sample is uncertain. The CDR3 bases are TGCGCCAGCAGCCAAGACGTTGAGTTCCCTGGGGCCAACGTCCTGACTTTC. It translates to CASSQDVEFPGANVLTF.